The entry that follows covers one T cell receptor (beta chain) sequence. The antigen is not known. This record belongs to a study of T cell repertoires in cytomegalovirus infection. At the level of the study: The study used recently identified HLA-C-restricted and well-studied HLA-B-restricted CMV epitopes. Study-wide results and limits: Within the response measured ex vivo, HLA-C-restricted CMV-specific TCR beta clonotypes were dominant.

This CDR3 comprises 15 residues. Germline values: CDR1 SGHRS, CDR2 YFSETQ. V dropped 4 bases and J dropped 4 bases, with 14 bases sitting between them. Each CDR3 protein is one row after TCRdb ran MiXCR on the reads. The sample comprises some 700,000 distinct CDR3 sequences, roughly 36% of which are singletons, and roughly 18% rests with the top ten. The chain combines TRBV5-1 with TRBJ1-4; tentatively, D is TRBD1 (5 bases). The starting material was cultured PBMCs, obtained from culture after CMV antigen stimulation. This clonotype was obtained from a human donor in good health (CMV status not recorded). Some clones in this sample may be carry-over from other donors' samples. CDR3 loop: CASSLVGTYNEKLFF. CDR3 coding DNA: TGCGCCAGCAGCCTCGTGGGGACCTATAATGAAAAACTGTTTTTT. Looking up the rest from reference TRBV5-1 and TRBJ1-4 gives the full variable domain: KAGVTQTPRYLIKTRGQQVTLSCSPISGHRSVSWYQQTPGQGLQFLFEYFSETQRNKGNFPGRFSGRQFSNSRSEMNVSTLELGDSALYLCASSLVGTYNEKLFFGSGTQLSVL.